The entry below gives a single TCR beta chain sequence along with its context. A read error may produce the germline difference seen at one junction end. This record belongs to a study of T cell changes during pregnancy in multiple sclerosis. The V gene's germline CDR1 is SGDLS and CDR2 YYNGEE. CDR3 length: 17 amino acids. Using immunoSEQ multiplex PCR, the repertoire was profiled, and TCRdb retains in-frame clones only, with some absent. Among 40,000 or so clones, roughly nine tenths were seen once, and the ten largest hold about 7.8%. V is TRBV9 and J is TRBJ2-1; 9 positions match TRBD2. The clonotype originates from a female donor with multiple sclerosis, enrolled in a pregnancy study. Material: CD8+ T cells from peripheral blood mononuclear cells, obtained before pregnancy. The CDR3 bases are TGTGCCAGCAGCGTAGGAGGCGGGAGGGCGTTCTACAGTGAGCAGTTCTTC. Protein: CASSVGGGRAFYSEQFF.